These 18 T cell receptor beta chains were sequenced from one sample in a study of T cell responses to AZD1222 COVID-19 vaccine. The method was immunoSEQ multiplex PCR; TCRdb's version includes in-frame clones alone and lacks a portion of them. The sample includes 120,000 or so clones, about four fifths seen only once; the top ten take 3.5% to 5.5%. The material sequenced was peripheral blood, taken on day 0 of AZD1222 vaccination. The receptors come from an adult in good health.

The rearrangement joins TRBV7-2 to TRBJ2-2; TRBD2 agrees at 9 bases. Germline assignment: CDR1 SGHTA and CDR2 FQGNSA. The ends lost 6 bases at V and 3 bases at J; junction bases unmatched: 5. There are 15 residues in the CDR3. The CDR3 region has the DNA TGTGCCAGCAGATCCGGGACTAGCTACACCGGGGAGCTGTTTTTT. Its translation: CASRSGTSYTGELFF.

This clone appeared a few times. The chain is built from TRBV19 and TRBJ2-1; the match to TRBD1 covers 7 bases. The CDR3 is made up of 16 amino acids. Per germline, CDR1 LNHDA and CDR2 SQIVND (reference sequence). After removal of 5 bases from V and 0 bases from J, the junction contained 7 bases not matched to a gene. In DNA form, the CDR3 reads TGTGCCAGTAGTTCCAACAGGGGTAGCTCCTACAATGAGCAGTTCTTC. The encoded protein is CASSSNRGSSYNEQFF.

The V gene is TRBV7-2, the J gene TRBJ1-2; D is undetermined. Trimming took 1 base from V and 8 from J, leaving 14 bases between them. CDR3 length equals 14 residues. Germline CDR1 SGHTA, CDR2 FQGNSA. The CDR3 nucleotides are TGTGCCAGCAGCTTAGAAACGGGCAAGGGAGGCTACACCTTC. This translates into CASSLETGKGGYTF.

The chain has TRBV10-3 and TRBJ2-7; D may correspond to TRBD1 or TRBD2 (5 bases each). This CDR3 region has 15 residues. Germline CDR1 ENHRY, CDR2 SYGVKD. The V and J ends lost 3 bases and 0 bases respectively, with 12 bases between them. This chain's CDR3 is CAISDPGRDSYEQYF. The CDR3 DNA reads TGTGCCATCAGTGATCCGGGACGCGACTCCTACGAGCAGTACTTC.

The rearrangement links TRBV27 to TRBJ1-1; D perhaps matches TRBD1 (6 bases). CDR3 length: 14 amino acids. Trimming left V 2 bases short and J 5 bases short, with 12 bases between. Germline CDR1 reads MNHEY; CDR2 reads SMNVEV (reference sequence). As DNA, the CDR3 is TGTGCCAGCAGTTTAGGGGGGGGCCGAACTGAAGCTTTCTTT. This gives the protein CASSLGGGRTEAFF.

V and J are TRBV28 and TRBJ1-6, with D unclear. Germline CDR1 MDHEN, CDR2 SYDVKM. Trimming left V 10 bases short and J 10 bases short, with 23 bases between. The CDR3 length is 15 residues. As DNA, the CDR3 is TGTGCCACCAACTCCTTCGGACGGGGTAGGTCACCCCTCCACTTT. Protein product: CATNSFGRGRSPLHF.

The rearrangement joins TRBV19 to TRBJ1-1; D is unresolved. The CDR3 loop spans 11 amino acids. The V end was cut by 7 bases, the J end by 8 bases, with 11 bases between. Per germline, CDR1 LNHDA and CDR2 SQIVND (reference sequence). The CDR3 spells CASIYFGEAFF. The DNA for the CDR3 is TGTGCCAGTATATATTTCGGCGAAGCTTTCTTT.

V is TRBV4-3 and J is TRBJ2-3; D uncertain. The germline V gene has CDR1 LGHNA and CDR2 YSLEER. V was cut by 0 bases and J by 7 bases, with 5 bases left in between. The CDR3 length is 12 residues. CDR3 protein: CASSQDSHTQYF. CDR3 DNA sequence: TGCGCCAGCAGCCAAGATTCACATACGCAGTATTTT.

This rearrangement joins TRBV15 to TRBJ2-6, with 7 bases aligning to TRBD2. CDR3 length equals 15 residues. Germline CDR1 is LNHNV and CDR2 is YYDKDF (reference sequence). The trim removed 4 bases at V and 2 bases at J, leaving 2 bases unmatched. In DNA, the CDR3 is TGTGCCACCAGCATGGGGGGGGCTGGGGCCAACGTCCTGACTTTC. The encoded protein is CATSMGGAGANVLTF.

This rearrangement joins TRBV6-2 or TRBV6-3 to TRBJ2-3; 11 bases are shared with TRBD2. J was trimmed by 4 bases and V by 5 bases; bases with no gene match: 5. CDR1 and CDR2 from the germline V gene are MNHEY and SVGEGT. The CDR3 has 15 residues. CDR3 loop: CASSLIAGGPDTQYF. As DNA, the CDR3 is TGTGCCAGCAGTCTCATAGCGGGAGGGCCAGATACGCAGTATTTT.

The DNA for the CDR3 is TGTGCCAGCTCACGGACTAGCGGGGAAGACTCCGAGCAGTACTTC. Translated: CASSRTSGEDSEQYF. The V and J genes are TRBV18 and TRBJ2-7, with TRBD2 identical over 12 bases. This CDR3 contains 15 residues. Trimming at V came to 4 bases and at J to 6 bases, leaving 7 bases not matched to a gene. The germline V gene encodes CDR1 KGHSH and CDR2 LQKENI.

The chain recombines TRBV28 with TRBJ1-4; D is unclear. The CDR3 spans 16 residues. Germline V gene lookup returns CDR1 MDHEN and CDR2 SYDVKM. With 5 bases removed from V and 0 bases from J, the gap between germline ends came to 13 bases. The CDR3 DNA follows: TGTGCCAGCAGTCCCCCCTTGTCTGCAACTAATGAAAAACTGTTTTTT. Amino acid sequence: CASSPPLSATNEKLFF.

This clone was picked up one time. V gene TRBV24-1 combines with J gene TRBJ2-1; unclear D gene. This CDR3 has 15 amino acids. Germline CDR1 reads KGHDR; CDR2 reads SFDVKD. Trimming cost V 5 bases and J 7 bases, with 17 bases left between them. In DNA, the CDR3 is TGTGCCACCAGTGGCCTTCCAACCTCTCGGAATGAGCAGTTCTTC. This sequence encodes CATSGLPTSRNEQFF.

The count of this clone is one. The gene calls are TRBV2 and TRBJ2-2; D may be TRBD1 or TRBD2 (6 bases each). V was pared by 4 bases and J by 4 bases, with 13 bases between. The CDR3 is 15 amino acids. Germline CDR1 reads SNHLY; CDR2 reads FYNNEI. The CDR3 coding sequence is TGTGCCAGCAGTGCGGACGGGGGCCCCACCGGGGAGCTGTTTTTT. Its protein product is CASSADGGPTGELFF.

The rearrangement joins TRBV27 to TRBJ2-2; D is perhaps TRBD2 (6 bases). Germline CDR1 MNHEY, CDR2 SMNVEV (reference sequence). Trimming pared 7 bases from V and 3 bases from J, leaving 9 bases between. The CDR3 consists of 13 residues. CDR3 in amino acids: CASKGLHTGELFF. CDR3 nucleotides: TGTGCCAGCAAGGGACTTCACACCGGGGAGCTGTTTTTT.

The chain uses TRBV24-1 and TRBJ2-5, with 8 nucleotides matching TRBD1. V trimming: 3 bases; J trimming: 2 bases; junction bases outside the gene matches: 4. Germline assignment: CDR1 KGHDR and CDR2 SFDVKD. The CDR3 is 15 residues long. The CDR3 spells CATSDLGTGQETQYF. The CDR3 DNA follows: TGTGCCACCAGTGATCTCGGGACAGGACAAGAGACCCAGTACTTC.

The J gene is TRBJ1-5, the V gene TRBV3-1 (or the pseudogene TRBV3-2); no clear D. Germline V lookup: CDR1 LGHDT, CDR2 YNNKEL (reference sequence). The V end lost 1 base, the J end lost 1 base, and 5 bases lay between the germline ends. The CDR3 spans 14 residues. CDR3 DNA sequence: TGTGCCAGCAGCCAAGTTCGGAGCAATCAGCCCCAGCATTTT. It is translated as CASSQVRSNQPQHF.

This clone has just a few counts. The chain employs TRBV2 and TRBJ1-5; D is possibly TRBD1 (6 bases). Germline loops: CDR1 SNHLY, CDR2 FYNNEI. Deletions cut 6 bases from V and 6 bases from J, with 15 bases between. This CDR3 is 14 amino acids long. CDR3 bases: TGTGCCAGCAGCCGTCAACAGGGAAGTCAGCCCCAGCATTTT. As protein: CASSRQQGSQPQHF.